Below, 10 T cell receptor beta chains from the same sample are listed, as sequenced in a study of T cell responses to AZD1222 COVID-19 vaccine. Generated by immunoSEQ multiplex PCR, the TCRdb table keeps only in-frame clones and is missing some. The data contain some 94,000 clones, more than 80% of them seen just once; the ten biggest clones take up 9.5% to 15%. Specimen: peripheral blood, collected on day 0 of AZD1222 vaccination. These receptors came from an adult in good health.

The chain has TRBV4-2 and TRBJ2-7, with 7 bases identical to TRBD2. This CDR3 comprises 17 residues. The germline V gene has CDR1 LGHNA and CDR2 YNFKEQ. Losses at the gene ends were 0 bases for V and 1 base for J; bases not matched to a gene: 9. The CDR3 DNA follows: TGTGCCAGCAGCCAAGATCTCTTGGGGGGGGTTTCCTACGAGCAGTACTTC. Amino acids: CASSQDLLGGVSYEQYF.

The CDR3 is CASSLGGEGYTF. Here the CDR3 DNA reads TGTGCCAGCAGTTTGGGGGGTGAGGGCTACACCTTC. V and J are TRBV12-3 or TRBV12-4 and TRBJ1-2, with D perhaps TRBD1 (5 bases). The CDR3 consists of 12 residues. V gave up 3 bases and J gave up 8 bases, with 10 bases separating them.

This clone turned up a few times. The J gene is TRBJ1-3, the V gene TRBV19; TRBD1 agrees at 8 bases. In germline, CDR1 is LNHDA, CDR2 SQIVND (reference sequence). This CDR3 has 15 amino acids. Trimming at V came to 5 bases and at J to 4 bases, leaving 7 bases not matched to a gene. This CDR3 reads CASSQQGGLGNTIYF. CDR3 nucleotide sequence: TGTGCCAGTAGTCAACAGGGGGGTCTGGGAAACACCATATATTTT.

The rearrangement joins TRBV19 to TRBJ1-3, with D uncertain. CDR1 LNHDA and CDR2 SQIVND come from the germline V gene (reference sequence). V was trimmed by 6 bases and J by 0 bases, leaving 9 bases between them. The CDR3 covers 14 residues. The CDR3 bases are TGTGCCAGTAGCCGGTCTCTCTCTGGAAACACCATATATTTT. Protein sequence: CASSRSLSGNTIYF.

This rearrangement joins TRBV6-1 to TRBJ2-7; the match to TRBD1 covers 9 bases. The CDR3 runs to 14 residues. Germline CDR1 MNHNS, CDR2 SASEGT. Germline trimming cut 3 bases from V and 5 bases from J; bases unmatched to any gene: 5. The chain's CDR3 is CASSDWTGVHEQYF. The CDR3 coding sequence is TGTGCCAGCAGTGATTGGACAGGGGTACACGAGCAGTACTTC.

The chain couples TRBV18 to TRBJ2-2; no definite D call. The CDR3 covers 17 residues. Germline V gene data show CDR1 as KGHSH and CDR2 as LQKENI. Trimming removed 4 bases at V and 8 bases at J, with 23 bases between. In DNA, the CDR3 is TGTGCCAGCTCACTAGGTCCCATGGCAGGCTCCGAGGGGGAGCTGTTTTTT. It encodes CASSLGPMAGSEGELFF.

V is TRBV6-5 and J is TRBJ1-4; D remains unclear. Deletions cut 5 bases from V and 0 bases from J, with 10 bases between. The germline V gene encodes CDR1 MNHEY and CDR2 SVGAGI. This CDR3 is 15 amino acids long. The CDR3 DNA sequence: TGTGCCAGCAGTCAGGACGGTGCAACTAATGAAAAACTGTTTTTT. Translation: CASSQDGATNEKLFF.

This clone was counted only a few times. The chain couples TRBV28 to TRBJ1-5, with TRBD1 matching 9 bases. V lost 7 bases, J lost 2 bases, and 12 bases stayed unmatched. CDR1 and CDR2 (germline): MDHEN, SYDVKM. This CDR3 region has 17 residues. The CDR3 region is CASTYVGTGFGNQPQHF. In nucleotides, the CDR3 is TGTGCCAGCACCTACGTCGGGACAGGGTTTGGCAATCAGCCCCAGCATTTT.

The chain carries TRBV28 and TRBJ1-2; D may be TRBD1 (5 bases). Germline V CDR1 and CDR2: MDHEN, SYDVKM. There are 15 residues in the CDR3. Trimming removed 7 bases from V and 5 bases from J, with 20 bases in between. CDR3 sequence reads: CASNPLRTDSYGYTF. The CDR3 DNA sequence: TGTGCCAGCAATCCCCTAAGAACCGACAGTTATGGCTACACCTTC.

This sequence joins TRBV3-1 (or the pseudogene TRBV3-2) and TRBJ2-2; no clear D gene. V was shortened by 2 bases and J by 7 bases, with 17 bases between the two germline ends. The CDR3 consists of 16 residues. Germline lookup yields CDR1 LGHDT and CDR2 YNNKEL (reference sequence). The CDR3 DNA is TGTGCCAGCAGCCAACTGGACGACGGGCTCGTCGGGGAGCTGTTTTTT. Its protein product is CASSQLDDGLVGELFF.